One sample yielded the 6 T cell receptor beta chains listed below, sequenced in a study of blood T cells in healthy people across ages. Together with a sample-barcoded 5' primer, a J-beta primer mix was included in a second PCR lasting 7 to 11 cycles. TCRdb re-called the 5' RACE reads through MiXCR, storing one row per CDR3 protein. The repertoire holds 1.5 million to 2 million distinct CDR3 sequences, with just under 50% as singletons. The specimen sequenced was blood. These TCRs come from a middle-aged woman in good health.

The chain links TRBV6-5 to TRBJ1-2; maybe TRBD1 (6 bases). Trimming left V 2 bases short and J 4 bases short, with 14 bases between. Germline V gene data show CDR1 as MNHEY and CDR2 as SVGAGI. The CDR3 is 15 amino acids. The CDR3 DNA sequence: TGTGCCAGCAGTTACACACAGGGTGGGGGCTATGGCTACACCTTC. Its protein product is CASSYTQGGGYGYTF.

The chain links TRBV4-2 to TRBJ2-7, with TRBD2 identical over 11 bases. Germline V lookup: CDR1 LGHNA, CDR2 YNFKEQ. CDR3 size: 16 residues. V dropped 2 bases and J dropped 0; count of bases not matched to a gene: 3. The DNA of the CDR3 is TGTGCCAGCAGCCAACCTAGCGGGGGGTCCTCCTACGAGCAGTACTTC. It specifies CASSQPSGGSSYEQYF.

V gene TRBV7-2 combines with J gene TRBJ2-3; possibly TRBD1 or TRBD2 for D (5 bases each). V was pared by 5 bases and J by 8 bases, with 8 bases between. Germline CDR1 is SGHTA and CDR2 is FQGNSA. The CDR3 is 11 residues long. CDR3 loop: CASSLGTTQYF. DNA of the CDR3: TGTGCCAGCAGCCTTGGGACTACGCAGTATTTT.

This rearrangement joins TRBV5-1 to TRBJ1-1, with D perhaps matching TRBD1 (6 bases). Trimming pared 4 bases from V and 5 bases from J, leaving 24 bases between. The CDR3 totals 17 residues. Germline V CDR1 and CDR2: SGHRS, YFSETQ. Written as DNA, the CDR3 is TGCGCCAGCAGCCACCTCGCCGGGGGCGGTTCGGAGACTGAAGCTTTCTTT. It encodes CASSHLAGGGSETEAFF.

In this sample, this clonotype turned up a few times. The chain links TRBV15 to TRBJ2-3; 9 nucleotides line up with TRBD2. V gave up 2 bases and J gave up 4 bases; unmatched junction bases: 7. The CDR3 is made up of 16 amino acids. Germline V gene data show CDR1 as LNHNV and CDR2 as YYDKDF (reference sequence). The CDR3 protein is CATSRSGTSSADTQYF. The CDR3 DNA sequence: TGTGCCACCAGCAGATCCGGGACTAGCTCCGCAGATACGCAGTATTTT.

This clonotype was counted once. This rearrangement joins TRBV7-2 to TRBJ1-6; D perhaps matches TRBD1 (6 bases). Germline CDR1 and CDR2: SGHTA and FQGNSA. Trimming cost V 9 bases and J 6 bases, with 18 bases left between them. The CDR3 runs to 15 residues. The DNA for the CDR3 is TGTGCCAGTTTCATACCGGGACACCCTAATTCACCCCTCCACTTT. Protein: CASFIPGHPNSPLHF.